Sequencing of this T cell receptor (beta chain) was carried out in a study of identical twins. Germline loops: CDR1 SGHDT, CDR2 YYEEEE. The CDR3 is 16 residues long. V shed 0 bases and J shed 4 bases, with 17 bases lying between them. Study observations and caveats: The authors drew conclusions from cross-sectional statistical analysis rather than following the same donors. Low generation probability was overrepresented in out-of-frame alpha sequences shared by twins.

Template switching added a universal primer binding site, and final cDNA carried unique molecular identifiers. TCRdb re-derived calls from the 5' RACE reads in MiXCR, one entry per CDR3 protein. The sample yields fewer than 250,000 distinct CDR3 sequences, approximately 8.3% seen once. This clonotype was detected a few times. Its target is not known. These same records also appear under a second study, on yellow fever vaccine responses in identical twins.

The TCR originated in a young woman in good health. The sample consisted of memory (CD45RO+) T cells sorted from blood. The chain carries TRBV5-6 and TRBJ2-7, with unresolved D. The CDR3: CASSLAGRISVYEQYF. CDR3 sequence (DNA): TGTGCCAGCAGCTTGGCCGGTCGGATTTCTGTGTACGAGCAGTACTTC. The whole variable domain, filled in from reference TRBV5-6 and TRBJ2-7, reads DAGVTQSPTHLIKTRGQQVTLRCSPKSGHDTVSWYQQALGQGPQFIFQYYEEEERQRGNFPDRFSGHQFPNYSSELNVNALLLGDSALYLCASSLAGRISVYEQYFGPGTRLTVT.